Below, one T cell receptor (beta chain) is given with its context. Per the authors' pipeline: Using reference gene primer amplification, nucleated cell counts were estimated. Produced via immunoSEQ multiplex PCR; TCRdb's table is partial and in-frame only. Clone size and the V and J calls come from that table; the DNA yielded D and trimming. The top ten hold about 5.2% of the sample, which has some 48,000 clones, around 83% seen once. Trimming left V 5 bases short and J 0 bases short, with 8 bases between. Germline loops: CDR1 KGHDR, CDR2 SFDVKD. The CDR3 consists of 14 residues. These data come from a study of blood T cell repertoires in COVID-19. The wider study: Samples representing acute and convalescent COVID-19 were sourced from the United States, Italy and Spain. T cells, B-cell-depleted T cells, or PBMCs supplied cDNA or gDNA.

Material: peripheral blood. This receptor was taken from a human donor in a cohort sampled during active COVID-19. J is TRBJ2-3 and V is TRBV24-1; D is possibly TRBD2 (6 bases). The CDR3 reads CATSVAGSTDTQYF. CDR3 nucleotides: TGTGCCACCAGTGTCGCGGGAAGCACAGATACGCAGTATTTT.